This T cell receptor beta chain was profiled in a study of T cell responses to AZD1222 COVID-19 vaccine. Findings of the study overall: Females outnumbered males among donors, who were mostly white British; clonal diversity was possibly underestimated. Reportedly, nearly half of unique spike TCRs recognized epitopes outside B.1.351/B.1.1.7 mutations.

TCRdb's copy holds only in-frame clones and misses some; the assay was immunoSEQ multiplex PCR. The sample contains roughly 100,000 clones, approximately 90% of which appear only once. Trimming removed 1 base from V and 5 bases from J, with 9 bases in between. The CDR3 extends over 15 amino acids. The germline V gene encodes CDR1 KGHSH and CDR2 LQKENI. About this clone itself: Its antigen is unknown.

V gene TRBV18 combines with J gene TRBJ1-6; TRBD1 might be the D (5 bases). The specimen was peripheral blood, collected on day 0 of AZD1222 vaccination. The sequence derives from an adult in good health. The CDR3 nucleotides read TGTGCCAGCTCACCACGGGGACTAGATAATTCACCCCTCCACTTT. Translating it yields CASSPRGLDNSPLHF.